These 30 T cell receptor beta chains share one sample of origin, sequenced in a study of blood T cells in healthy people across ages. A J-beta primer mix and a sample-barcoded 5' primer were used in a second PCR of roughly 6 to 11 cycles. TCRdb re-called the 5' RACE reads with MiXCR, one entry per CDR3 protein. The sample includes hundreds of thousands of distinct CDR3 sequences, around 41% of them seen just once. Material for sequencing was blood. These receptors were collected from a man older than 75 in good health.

The CDR3 spells CAISGGQAHEQYF. As DNA, the CDR3 is TGTGCCATCAGTGGAGGACAAGCCCATGAGCAGTACTTC. The gene calls are TRBV10-3 and TRBJ2-7, with a tentative D call TRBD1 (5 bases). Germline values: CDR1 ENHRY, CDR2 SYGVKD. The CDR3 is 13 amino acids. The V end was cut by 4 bases, the J end by 7 bases, with 14 bases between.

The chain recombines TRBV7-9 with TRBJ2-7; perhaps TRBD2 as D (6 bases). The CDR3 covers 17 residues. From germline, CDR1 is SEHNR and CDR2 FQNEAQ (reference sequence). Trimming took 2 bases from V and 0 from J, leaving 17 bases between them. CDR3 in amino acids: CASSLNPQPGVSYEQYF. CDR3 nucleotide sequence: TGTGCCAGCAGCTTAAACCCCCAGCCGGGAGTCTCCTACGAGCAGTACTTC.

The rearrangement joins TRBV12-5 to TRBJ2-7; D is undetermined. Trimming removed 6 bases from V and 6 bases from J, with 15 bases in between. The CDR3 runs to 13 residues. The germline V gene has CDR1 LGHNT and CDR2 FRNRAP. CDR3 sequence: CASGQMTFPEQYF. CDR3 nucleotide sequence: TGTGCTAGTGGACAGATGACATTCCCCGAGCAGTACTTC.

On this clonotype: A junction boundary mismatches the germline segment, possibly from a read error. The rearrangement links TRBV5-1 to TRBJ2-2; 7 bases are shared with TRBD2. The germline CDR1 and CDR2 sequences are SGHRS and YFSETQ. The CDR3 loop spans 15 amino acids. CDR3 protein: CASSRAGPNTGELFF. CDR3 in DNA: TGTGCCAGCAGTCGAGCGGGGCCTAACACCGGGGAGCTGTTTTTT.

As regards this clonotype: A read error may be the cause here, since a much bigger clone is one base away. Written as DNA, the CDR3 is TGTGCCAGCAGCCCCGCAGGGCCGGGGAATTCACCCCTCCACTTT. It translates to CASSPAGPGNSPLHF. This chain connects TRBV4-2 to TRBJ1-6; a possible D gene is TRBD1 (5 bases). Germline loops: CDR1 LGHNA, CDR2 YNFKEQ. The CDR3 covers 15 residues. V was pared by 4 bases and J by 7 bases, with 14 bases between.

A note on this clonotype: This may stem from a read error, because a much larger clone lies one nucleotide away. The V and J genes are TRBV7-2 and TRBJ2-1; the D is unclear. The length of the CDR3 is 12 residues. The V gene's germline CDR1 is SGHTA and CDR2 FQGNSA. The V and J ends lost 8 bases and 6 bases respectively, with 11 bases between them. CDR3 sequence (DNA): TGTGCCAGCGGCCCAACTATCAATGAGCAGTTCTTC. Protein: CASGPTINEQFF.

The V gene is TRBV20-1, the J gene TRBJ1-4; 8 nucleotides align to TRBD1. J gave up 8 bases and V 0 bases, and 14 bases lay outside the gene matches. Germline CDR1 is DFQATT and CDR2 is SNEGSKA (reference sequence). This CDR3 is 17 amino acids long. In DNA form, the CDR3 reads TGCAGTGCTAGAGACCCGTTCGGACAGGGTAATATGGAAAAACTGTTTTTT. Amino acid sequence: CSARDPFGQGNMEKLFF.

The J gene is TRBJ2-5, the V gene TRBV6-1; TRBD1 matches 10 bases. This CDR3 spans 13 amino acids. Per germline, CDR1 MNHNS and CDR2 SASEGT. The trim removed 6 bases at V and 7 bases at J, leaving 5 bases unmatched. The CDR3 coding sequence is TGTGCCAGCAGGGGACAGGGGATGAGGACCCAGTACTTC. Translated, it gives CASRGQGMRTQYF.

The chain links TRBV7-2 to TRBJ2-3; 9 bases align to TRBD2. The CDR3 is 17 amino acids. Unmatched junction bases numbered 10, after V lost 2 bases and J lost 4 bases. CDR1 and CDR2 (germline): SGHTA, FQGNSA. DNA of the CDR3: TGTGCCAGCAGCTTAACTTGGCGGGGGGGGGTTGCAGATACGCAGTATTTT. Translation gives CASSLTWRGGVADTQYF.

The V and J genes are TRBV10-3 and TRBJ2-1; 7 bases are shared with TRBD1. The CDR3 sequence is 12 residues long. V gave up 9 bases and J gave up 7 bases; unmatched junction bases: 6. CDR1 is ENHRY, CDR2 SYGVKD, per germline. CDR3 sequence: CAISTGTNEQFF. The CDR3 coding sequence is TGTGCCATTTCGACAGGGACGAATGAGCAGTTCTTC.

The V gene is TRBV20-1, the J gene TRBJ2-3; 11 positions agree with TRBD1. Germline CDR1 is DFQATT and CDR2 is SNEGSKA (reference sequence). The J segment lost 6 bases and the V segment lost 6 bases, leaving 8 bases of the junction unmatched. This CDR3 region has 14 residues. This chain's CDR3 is CSATDRGQGDTQYF. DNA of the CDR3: TGCAGTGCAACGGACAGGGGGCAAGGTGATACGCAGTATTTT.

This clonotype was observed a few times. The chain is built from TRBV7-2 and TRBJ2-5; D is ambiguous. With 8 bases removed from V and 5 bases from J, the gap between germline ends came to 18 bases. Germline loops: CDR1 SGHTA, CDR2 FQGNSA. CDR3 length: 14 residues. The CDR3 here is CASFDRGTGETQYF. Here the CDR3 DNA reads TGTGCCAGCTTCGATAGAGGAACGGGTGAGACCCAGTACTTC.

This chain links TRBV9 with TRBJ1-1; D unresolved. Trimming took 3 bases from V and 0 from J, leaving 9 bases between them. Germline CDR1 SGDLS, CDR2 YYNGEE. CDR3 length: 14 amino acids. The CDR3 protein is CASSAGTVNTEAFF. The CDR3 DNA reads TGTGCCAGCAGCGCGGGCACCGTGAACACTGAAGCTTTCTTT.

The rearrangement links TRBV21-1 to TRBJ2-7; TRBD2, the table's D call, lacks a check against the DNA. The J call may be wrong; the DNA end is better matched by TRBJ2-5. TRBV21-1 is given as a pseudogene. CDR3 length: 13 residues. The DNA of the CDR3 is TGTGCCAACAAGTCGGGGCCGCGGGAGACCCAGTACTTC. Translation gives CANKSGPRETQYF.

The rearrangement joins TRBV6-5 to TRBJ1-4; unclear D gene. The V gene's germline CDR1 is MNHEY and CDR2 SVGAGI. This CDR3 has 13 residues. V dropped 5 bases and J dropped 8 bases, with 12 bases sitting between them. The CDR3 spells CASSPRAREKLFF. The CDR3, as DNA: TGTGCCAGCAGTCCCCGAGCCCGGGAAAAACTGTTTTTT.

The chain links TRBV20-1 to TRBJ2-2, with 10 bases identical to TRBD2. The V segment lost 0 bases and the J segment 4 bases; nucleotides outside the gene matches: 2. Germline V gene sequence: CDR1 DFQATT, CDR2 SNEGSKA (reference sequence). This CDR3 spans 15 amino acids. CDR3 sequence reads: CSARELAGSTGELFF. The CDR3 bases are TGCAGTGCTAGAGAACTAGCGGGATCCACCGGGGAGCTGTTTTTT.

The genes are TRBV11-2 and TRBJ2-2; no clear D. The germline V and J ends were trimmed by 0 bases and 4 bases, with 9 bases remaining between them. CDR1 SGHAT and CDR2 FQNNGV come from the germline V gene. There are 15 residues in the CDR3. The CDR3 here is CASSLDPLFTGELFF. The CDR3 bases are TGTGCCAGCAGCTTAGATCCTCTCTTCACCGGGGAGCTGTTTTTT.

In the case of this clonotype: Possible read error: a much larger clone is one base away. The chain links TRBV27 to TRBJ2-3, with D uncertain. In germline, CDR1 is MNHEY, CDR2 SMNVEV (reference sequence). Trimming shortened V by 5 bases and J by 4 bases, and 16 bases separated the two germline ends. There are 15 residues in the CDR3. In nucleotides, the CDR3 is TGTGCCAGCAGTGCCCCCGAATGGGCGCCAGATACGCAGTATTTT. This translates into CASSAPEWAPDTQYF.

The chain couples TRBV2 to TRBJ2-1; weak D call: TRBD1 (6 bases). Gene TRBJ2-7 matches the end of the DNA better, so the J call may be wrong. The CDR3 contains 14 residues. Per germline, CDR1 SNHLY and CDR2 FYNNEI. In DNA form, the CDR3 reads TGTGCCAGCAGTGAAGCCAGGGGAGTTCGCGAGCAGTACTTC. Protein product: CASSEARGVREQYF.

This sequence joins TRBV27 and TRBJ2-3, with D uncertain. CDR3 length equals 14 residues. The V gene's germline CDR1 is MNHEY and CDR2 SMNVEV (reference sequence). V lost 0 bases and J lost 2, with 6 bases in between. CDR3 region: CASSLSRVTDTQYF. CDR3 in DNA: TGTGCCAGCAGTTTATCCCGAGTCACAGATACGCAGTATTTT.

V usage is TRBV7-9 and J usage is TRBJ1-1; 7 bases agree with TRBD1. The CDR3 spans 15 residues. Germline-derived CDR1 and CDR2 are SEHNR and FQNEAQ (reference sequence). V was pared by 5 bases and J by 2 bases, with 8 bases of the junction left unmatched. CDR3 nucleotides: TGTGCCAGCAGCACCGACAGGGCGATAAACACTGAAGCTTTCTTT. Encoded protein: CASSTDRAINTEAFF.

CDR3 DNA sequence: TGTGCCAGCAGCCCCCTGGCGGGAGTCTTCTCTGGGGCCAACGTCCTGACTTTC. Translating gives CASSPLAGVFSGANVLTF. The rearrangement uses TRBV9 and TRBJ2-6; TRBD2 matches 7 bases. There are 18 residues in the CDR3. Losses at the gene ends were 4 bases for V and 0 bases for J; bases not matched to a gene: 10. Germline V gene lookup returns CDR1 SGDLS and CDR2 YYNGEE.

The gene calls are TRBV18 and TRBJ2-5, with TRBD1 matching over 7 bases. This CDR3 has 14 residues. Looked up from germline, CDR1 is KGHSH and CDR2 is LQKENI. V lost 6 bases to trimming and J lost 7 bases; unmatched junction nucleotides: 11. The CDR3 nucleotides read TGTGCCAGCTCCCAAGGACAGGCGACGGGGACCCAGTACTTC. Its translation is CASSQGQATGTQYF.

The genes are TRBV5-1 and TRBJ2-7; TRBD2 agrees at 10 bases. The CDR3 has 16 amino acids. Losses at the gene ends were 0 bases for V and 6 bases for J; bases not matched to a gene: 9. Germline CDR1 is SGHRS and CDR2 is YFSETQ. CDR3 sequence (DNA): TGCGCCAGCAGCTTGGCCAGCGGGGGGGGTCTCGGCGAGCAGTACTTC. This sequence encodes CASSLASGGGLGEQYF.

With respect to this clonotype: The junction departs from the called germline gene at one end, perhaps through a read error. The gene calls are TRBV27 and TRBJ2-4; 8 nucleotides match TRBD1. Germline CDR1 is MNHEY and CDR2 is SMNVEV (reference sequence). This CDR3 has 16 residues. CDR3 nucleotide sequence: TGTGCCAGCGGTTTTACGGGACAGGCCGCCAAAAACATTCAGTACTTC. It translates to CASGFTGQAAKNIQYF.

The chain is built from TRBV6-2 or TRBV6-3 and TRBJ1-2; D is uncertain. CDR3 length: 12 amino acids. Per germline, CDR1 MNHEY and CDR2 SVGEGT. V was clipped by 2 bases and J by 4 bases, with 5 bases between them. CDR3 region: CASSYESYGYTF. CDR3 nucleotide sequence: TGTGCCAGCAGTTACGAGAGCTATGGCTACACCTTC.

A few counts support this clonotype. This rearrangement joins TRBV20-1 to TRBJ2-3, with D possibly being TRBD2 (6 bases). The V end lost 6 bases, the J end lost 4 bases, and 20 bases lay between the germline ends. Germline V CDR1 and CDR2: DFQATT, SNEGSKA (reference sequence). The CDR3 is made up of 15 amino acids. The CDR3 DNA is TGCAGTGCCCCGGCCCCACGGGAGTTAGCAGATACGCAGTATTTT. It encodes CSAPAPRELADTQYF.

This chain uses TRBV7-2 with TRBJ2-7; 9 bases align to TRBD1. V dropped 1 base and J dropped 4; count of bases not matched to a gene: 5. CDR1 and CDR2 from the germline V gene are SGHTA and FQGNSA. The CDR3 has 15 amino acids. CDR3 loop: CASSLGSQGAYEQYF. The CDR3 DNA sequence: TGTGCCAGCAGCTTAGGTTCACAGGGGGCTTACGAGCAGTACTTC. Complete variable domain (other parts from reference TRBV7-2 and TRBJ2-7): GAGVSQSPSNKVTEKGKDVELRCDPISGHTALYWYRQSLGQGLEFLIYFQGNSAPDKSGLPSDRFSAERTGGSVSTLTIQRTQQEDSAVYLCASSLGSQGAYEQYFGPGTRLTVT.

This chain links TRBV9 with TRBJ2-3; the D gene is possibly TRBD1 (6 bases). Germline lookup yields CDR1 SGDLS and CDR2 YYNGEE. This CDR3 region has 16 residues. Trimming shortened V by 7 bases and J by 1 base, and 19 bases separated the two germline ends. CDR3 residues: CASGATRDIRTDTQYF. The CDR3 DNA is TGTGCCAGCGGCGCAACCAGGGACATACGCACAGATACGCAGTATTTT. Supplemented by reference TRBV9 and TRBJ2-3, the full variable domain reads DSGVTQTPKHLITATGQRVTLRCSPRSGDLSVYWYQQSLDQGLQFLIQYYNGEERAKGNILERFSAQQFPDLHSELNLSSLELGDSALYFCASGATRDIRTDTQYFGPGTRLTVL.

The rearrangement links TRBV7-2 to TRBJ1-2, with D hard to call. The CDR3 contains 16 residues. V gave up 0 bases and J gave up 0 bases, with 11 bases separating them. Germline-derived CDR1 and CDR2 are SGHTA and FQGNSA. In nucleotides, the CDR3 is TGTGCCAGCAGCTTAGCGTTGCGGGTATCTAACTATGGCTACACCTTC. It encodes CASSLALRVSNYGYTF.